Listed here are 8 T cell receptor beta chains from one sample, sequenced in a study of blood T cell repertoires in COVID-19. The protocol was immunoSEQ multiplex PCR, while the TCRdb copy is restricted to in-frame clones and leaves out a portion. The sample has approximately 120,000 clones; 80% to 95% are singletons. The specimen was peripheral blood. The receptors here all came from a middle-aged man with COVID-19, enrolled during active disease.

V is TRBV28 and J is TRBJ2-5; D gene unclear. Trimming took 3 bases from V and 1 from J, leaving 9 bases between them. Germline CDR1 and CDR2: MDHEN and SYDVKM. The CDR3 contains 14 residues. This CDR3 is CASSFPGIQETQYF. As DNA, the CDR3 is TGTGCCAGCAGTTTCCCAGGTATCCAAGAGACCCAGTACTTC.

The genes are TRBV19 and TRBJ1-5; 7 nucleotides agree with TRBD1. V was pared by 5 bases and J by 5 bases, with 6 bases of the junction left unmatched. CDR3 length: 14 amino acids. From germline, CDR1 is LNHDA and CDR2 SQIVND (reference sequence). CDR3 DNA sequence: TGTGCCAGTAGTCCGAGACAGGGCTATCAGCCCCAGCATTTT. Translated, it gives CASSPRQGYQPQHF.

The CDR3 region is CASSGTAGGTDTQYF. The DNA for the CDR3 is TGTGCCAGCAGTGGGACAGCGGGAGGCACAGATACGCAGTATTTT. The V and J genes are TRBV6-4 and TRBJ2-3; the match to TRBD2 covers 8 bases. Germline V gene data show CDR1 as MRHNA and CDR2 as SNTAGT. V lost 4 bases, J lost 1 base, and 4 bases stayed unmatched. The CDR3 length is 15 residues.

The chain recombines TRBV9 with TRBJ2-7; 9 bases map to TRBD1. The J segment lost 3 bases and the V segment lost 4 bases, leaving 5 bases of the junction unmatched. The CDR3 sequence is 14 residues long. Germline V gene data show CDR1 as SGDLS and CDR2 as YYNGEE. CDR3 sequence (DNA): TGTGCCAGCAGCAGACAGGGGGTGGACTACGAGCAGTACTTC. Translated, it gives CASSRQGVDYEQYF.

The table lists this clone with many counts. The chain couples TRBV6-1 to TRBJ1-1; unclear D gene. Germline CDR1 MNHNS, CDR2 SASEGT. The CDR3 has 15 residues. The V end lost 1 base, the J end lost 2 bases, and 11 bases lay between the germline ends. In nucleotides, the CDR3 is TGTGCCAGCAGTGAAGTGCGCCGGGGAAACACTGAAGCTTTCTTT. Translation: CASSEVRRGNTEAFF.

This chain uses TRBV5-8 with TRBJ1-5; 8 nucleotides match TRBD1. Germline CDR1 and CDR2: SGHTS and YDEGEE. CDR3 length: 17 amino acids. With V trimmed by 1 base and J by 6 bases, 12 bases remained unmatched. The CDR3: CASSLWWAGGLSQPQHF. DNA for the CDR3: TGTGCCAGCAGCTTGTGGTGGGCAGGGGGCCTTAGTCAGCCCCAGCATTTT. Drawing the rest from reference TRBV5-8 and TRBJ1-5, the complete variable domain is EAGVTQSPTHLIKTRGQQATLRCSPISGHTSVYWYQQALGLGLQFLLWYDEGEERNRGNFPPRFSGRQFPNYSSELNVNALELEDSALYLCASSLWWAGGLSQPQHFGDGTRLSIL.

The chain employs TRBV19 and TRBJ2-7, with 7 bases matching TRBD2. The CDR3 is 13 amino acids. Germline V gene data show CDR1 as LNHDA and CDR2 as SQIVND (reference sequence). After removal of 3 bases from V and 7 bases from J, the junction contained 6 bases not matched to a gene. The CDR3: CASSMGEGLEQYV. The CDR3 bases are TGTGCCAGTAGTATGGGGGAGGGCCTTGAGCAGTACGTC.

The chain joins TRBV5-1 to TRBJ2-7; D ambiguous. The V gene lost 3 bases and the J gene lost 2 bases, with 6 bases spanning the gap. Germline V CDR1 and CDR2: SGHRS, YFSETQ. The CDR3 totals 12 residues. The CDR3 coding sequence is TGCGCCAGCAGCTCTGACACCTACGAGCAGTACTTC. The encoded protein is CASSSDTYEQYF. The variable domain in full, completed from reference TRBV5-1 and TRBJ2-7, reads KAGVTQTPRYLIKTRGQQVTLSCSPISGHRSVSWYQQTPGQGLQFLFEYFSETQRNKGNFPGRFSGRQFSNSRSEMNVSTLELGDSALYLCASSSDTYEQYFGPGTRLTVT.